This T cell receptor beta chain was identified during a study of response to subunit inactivated influenza vaccine. Study results and caveats: It was suggested by the authors that few new T cells are recruited by each seasonal influenza vaccination.

V dropped 3 bases and J dropped 2; count of bases not matched to a gene: 3. This CDR3 has 14 residues. TCRdb re-analysed the RT-PCR reads in MiXCR, keeping a single row per CDR3 protein. The repertoire includes 650,000 to 800,000 distinct CDR3 sequences, around 20% of them detected once, and approximately 10% sits in the top ten. This clonotype was detected ten times or more. Its antigen is not known. The input for sequencing was PBMCs from blood, taken roughly 5 days after vaccination. The sequence derives from a man in his fifties who received an inactivated influenza vaccine. This chain connects TRBV12-3 or TRBV12-4 to TRBJ2-5; 7 positions agree with TRBD1. The CDR3 bases are TGTGCCAGCAGTTTCAGGGGGTCACAAGAGACCCAGTACTTC. Amino acid sequence: CASSFRGSQETQYF.